The rows below give T cell receptor beta chains drawn from one sample of a study of cytomegalovirus exposure and HLA in healthy donors. Assay used: immunoSEQ multiplex PCR; TCRdb lists only in-frame clones, some missing. This table holds approximately 40,000 clones, approximately 80% found once. Specimen: PBMCs. These receptor sequences come from a woman aged 35 to 49 in good health and CMV-seronegative. CDR3s include the opening cysteine and the closing phenylalanine or tryptophan. D genes are given only for firm matches. Clone size appears in some rows only: once, few, many, or a class for an expanded clone.

d_call	v_call	clone_size	j_call	cdr3_nt	cdr3_aa
-	TRBV9	-	TRBJ1-1	TGTGCCAGCAGCCCGGGACACCTGAACACTGAAGCTTTCTTT	CASSPGHLNTEAFF
-	TRBV25-1	-	TRBJ1-1	TGTGCCAGCATGGGACTGAGGAACACTGAAGCTTTCTTT	CASMGLRNTEAFF
-	TRBV2	-	TRBJ1-2	TGTGCCAGCAGTTGGACTTATGGCTACACCTTC	CASSWTYGYTF
-	TRBV9	-	TRBJ1-2	TGTGCCAGCAGCGTAGCCAGGGGCGGAACTGGCTACACCTTC	CASSVARGGTGYTF
-	TRBV28	-	TRBJ1-1	TGTGCCAGCAGTTTAATCAGGCAGGACTATGGAGCTTTCTTT	CASSLIRQDYGAFF
-	TRBV7-2	-	TRBJ1-6	TGTGCCAGCACGAAAGCGGGGTTGGAATCACCCCTCCACTTT	CASTKAGLESPLHF
-	TRBV28	once	TRBJ1-5	TGTGCCAGCAGTTTACGCACCGACAGTTCACTAAGGAGCAATCAGCCCCAGCATTTT	CASSLRTDSSLRSNQPQHF
TRBD1	TRBV5-6	-	TRBJ1-2	TGTGCCAGCAGTTACAGGGGGGCTGGCTACACCTTC	CASSYRGAGYTF
TRBD1	TRBV10-3	-	TRBJ1-3	TGTGCCATCAGTGGACAGGGGGGGTCTGGAAACACCATATATTTT	CAISGQGGSGNTIYF
TRBD1	TRBV7-2	-	TRBJ2-1	TGTGCCAGCAGCGATCCCGGACAGGGGGGCTACAATGAGCAGTTCTTC	CASSDPGQGGYNEQFF
-	TRBV29-1	-	TRBJ2-5	TGCAGCGTTTATGACCTCGGGAAGACCCAGTACTTC	CSVYDLGKTQYF
-	TRBV20-1	few	TRBJ1-1	TGCAGTGCTATACAGCACACTGAAGCTTTCTTT	CSAIQHTEAFF
TRBD1	TRBV7-9	-	TRBJ2-1	TGTGCCAGCAGCCCAGGGGGTTCGTTTTTCGATGAGCAGTTCTTC	CASSPGGSFFDEQFF
-	TRBV4-2	-	TRBJ1-3	TGTGCCAGCAGTCCTAAGGAGGGAACTGGAAACACCATATATTTT	CASSPKEGTGNTIYF
TRBD1	TRBV5-1	-	TRBJ2-1	TGCGCCAGCAGCTTGCTAGGGACAGGGTCAGGTGAGCAGTTCTTC	CASSLLGTGSGEQFF
-	TRBV6-6	-	TRBJ1-1	TGTGCCAGCAGTTACTCGGCCCGAGGACAGCCAGAAGCTTTCTTT	CASSYSARGQPEAFF
TRBD1	TRBV18	-	TRBJ1-1	TGTGCCAGCTCACCACCGGCGTTATTCGGGACAGCTGAAGCTTTCTTT	CASSPPALFGTAEAFF
TRBD1	TRBV27	-	TRBJ1-1	TGTGCCAGCAGACGGACAGGGAGCACTGAAGCTTTCTTT	CASRRTGSTEAFF
-	TRBV12-5	-	TRBJ2-5	TGTGCTAGTGGTTTCCCGGTCGGGTACCAAGAGACCCAGTACTTC	CASGFPVGYQETQYF
TRBD1	TRBV2	-	TRBJ1-5	TGTGCCAGCCTTCGGGGACAGGGAGTCAATCAGCCCCAGCATTTT	CASLRGQGVNQPQHF
-	TRBV7-8	-	TRBJ1-4	TGTGCCAGCAGCTTCTGGGGGGGAGGTGAAAAACTGTTTTTT	CASSFWGGGEKLFF
-	TRBV6-1	few	TRBJ1-6	TGTGCCAGCAGTTTACAGGGAGGGTTTTCACCCCTCCACTTT	CASSLQGGFSPLHF
-	TRBV4-2	-	TRBJ2-2	TGTGCCAGCAGCCAAGGCGTACCTGGAGACACCGGGGAGCTGTTTTTT	CASSQGVPGDTGELFF
-	TRBV6-6	-	TRBJ1-2	TGTGCCAGCAGTTACTTACGACAGTATAGCTACACCTTC	CASSYLRQYSYTF